These 32 T cell receptor beta chains were sequenced from one sample in a study of T cells after yellow fever vaccination. A single record per CDR3 protein comes from TCRdb applying MiXCR to the 5' RACE reads. Counted here are roughly 300,000 distinct CDR3 sequences, around 6.8% occurring once; the ten biggest clones make up over 15%. Here the sequenced sample was PBMCs, taken roughly 47 days after the first yellow fever vaccination. These receptors all stem from a man younger than 35 who received the YFV17D yellow fever vaccine.

V gene TRBV20-1 combines with J gene TRBJ2-3; TRBD2 matches at 14 bases. Germline V lookup: CDR1 DFQATT, CDR2 SNEGSKA (reference sequence). The length of the CDR3 is 14 residues. V gave up 5 bases and J gave up 8 bases; unmatched junction bases: 6. For the CDR3, the DNA is TGCAGTGCTGGACTAGCGGGGGGTCCGGGTACGCAGTATTTT. Protein product: CSAGLAGGPGTQYF.

The chain's CDR3 is CASSVGGLAGGNEQFF. CDR3 in DNA: TGTGCCAGCAGCGTGGGGGGACTAGCGGGGGGAAATGAGCAGTTCTTC. This sequence joins TRBV9 and TRBJ2-1; 15 bases match TRBD2. Germline CDR1 and CDR2: SGDLS and YYNGEE. V was pared by 2 bases and J by 7 bases, with 4 bases of the junction left unmatched. The CDR3 loop spans 16 amino acids.

This clonotype has a handful of counts. The chain carries TRBV19 and TRBJ1-1; TRBD1 is a possible D gene (6 bases). V dropped 1 base and J dropped 2 bases, with 11 bases sitting between them. The CDR3 sequence is 15 residues long. Germline V gene data show CDR1 as LNHDA and CDR2 as SQIVND (reference sequence). The CDR3 protein is CASSIATGINTEAFF. CDR3 coding DNA: TGTGCCAGTAGTATAGCAACAGGGATCAACACTGAAGCTTTCTTT. Full variable domain (rest looked up from reference TRBV19 and TRBJ1-1): DGGITQSPKYLFRKEGQNVTLSCEQNLNHDAMYWYRQDPGQGLRLIYYSQIVNDFQKGDIAEGYSVSREKKESFPLTVTSAQKNPTAFYLCASSIATGINTEAFFGQGTRLTVV.

This clonotype has just a few counts. CDR3 DNA sequence: TGTGCCAGCAGCTTGGACGGCGTTTTCGGTTCACCCCTCCACTTT. Its translation: CASSLDGVFGSPLHF. This rearrangement joins TRBV7-9 to TRBJ1-6; D gene ambiguous. CDR1 and CDR2 (germline): SEHNR, FQNEAQ (reference sequence). The V end lost 3 bases, the J end lost 9 bases, and 15 bases lay between the germline ends. The CDR3 contains 15 residues.

Only a few counts were recorded for this clonotype. The V gene is TRBV5-1, the J gene TRBJ2-3; tentatively, D is TRBD1 or TRBD2 (5 bases each). This CDR3 contains 16 residues. Between the trimmed V and J ends, which lost 3 bases and 2 bases, there was a span of 16 bases. Per the germline V gene, CDR1 is SGHRS and CDR2 is YFSETQ. The CDR3 coding sequence is TGCGCCAGCAGCTCCTCCGGGGCTAGAGCCACAGATACGCAGTATTTT. Translated: CASSSSGARATDTQYF.

The chain carries TRBV5-1 and TRBJ1-1; D not resolved. The CDR3 has 14 residues. Trimming stripped 1 base from V and 0 bases from J, with 7 bases between. Germline CDR1 reads SGHRS; CDR2 reads YFSETQ. The CDR3 coding sequence is TGCGCCAGCAGCTTGATGACGATGAACACTGAAGCTTTCTTT. As protein: CASSLMTMNTEAFF.

The gene calls are TRBV7-2 and TRBJ2-3; 9 nucleotides match TRBD2. In germline, CDR1 is SGHTA, CDR2 FQGNSA. This CDR3 spans 14 amino acids. Trimming cost V 5 bases and J 10 bases; bases outside gene matches: 10. CDR3 sequence reads: CASSPPGSGGSQYF. CDR3 in DNA: TGTGCCAGCAGCCCGCCCGGGAGCGGGGGGTCGCAGTATTTT.

The chain is built from TRBV7-6 and TRBJ2-7; TRBD2 is a possible D gene (6 bases). The CDR3 contains 14 residues. Germline V gene lookup returns CDR1 SGHVS and CDR2 FNYEAQ. V was cut by 0 bases and J by 3 bases, with 9 bases left in between. CDR3 region: CASSLAVGGYEQYV. DNA of the CDR3: TGTGCCAGCAGCTTAGCGGTGGGAGGCTACGAGCAGTACGTC.

In its sample, this clonotype was seen a few times. The V call is TRBV12-3 or TRBV12-4, the J call TRBJ1-6; D call uncertain. The length of the CDR3 is 15 residues. V dropped 3 bases and J dropped 3 bases, with 9 bases sitting between them. DNA for the CDR3: TGTGCCAGCAGTTTCGGCGGACTCTATAATTCACCCCTCCACTTT. Encoded protein: CASSFGGLYNSPLHF.

This clonotype has only a few counts. The gene calls are TRBV5-1 and TRBJ1-2; no firm D call. CDR1 SGHRS and CDR2 YFSETQ come from the germline V gene. This CDR3 has 12 amino acids. The ends were cut back, 4 bases at V and 8 bases at J, with 12 bases in the middle. CDR3: CASSTDGSGYTF. The DNA for the CDR3 is TGCGCCAGCAGCACGGACGGAAGCGGCTACACCTTC.

The chain uses TRBV11-3 and TRBJ2-1, with D uncertain. The CDR3 spans 12 residues. Germline CDR1 is SGHNT and CDR2 is YENEEA. V shed 4 bases and J shed 10 bases, with 11 bases lying between them. In DNA, the CDR3 is TGTGCCAGCAGCTACGGGTTAAGCGAGCAGTTCTTC. Translation: CASSYGLSEQFF.

This clonotype was counted only a few times. This chain links TRBV7-2 with TRBJ2-7; TRBD2 matches at 10 bases. V lost 5 bases, J lost 1 base, and 5 bases stayed unmatched. The CDR3 sequence is 15 residues long. Germline CDR1 SGHTA, CDR2 FQGNSA. CDR3 bases: TGTGCCAGCAGCCCCCGGACTAGCGGATCCTACGAGCAGTACTTC. It specifies CASSPRTSGSYEQYF.

This clonotype was seen more than once but under ten times. This chain links TRBV5-1 with TRBJ1-1; 10 positions agree with TRBD1. Germline CDR1 reads SGHRS; CDR2 reads YFSETQ. This CDR3 is 15 amino acids long. With V trimmed by 5 bases and J by 4 bases, 8 bases remained unmatched. CDR3 amino acids: CASRSGTGEGTEAFF. The CDR3 nucleotides read TGCGCCAGCAGATCCGGGACAGGGGAGGGCACTGAAGCTTTCTTT.

This clonotype was seen a few times. The V and J genes are TRBV27 and TRBJ2-1; D possibly corresponds to TRBD2 (5 bases). Trimming stripped 0 bases from V and 4 bases from J, with 28 bases between. CDR1 and CDR2 from the germline V gene are MNHEY and SMNVEV (reference sequence). This CDR3 comprises 21 residues. DNA of the CDR3: TGTGCCAGCAGTTTATCGGAACGGGAAGGGCCGGCGGAGAACCGTTACAATGAGCAGTTCTTC. Its translation: CASSLSEREGPAENRYNEQFF.

This clonotype has a handful of counts. The V call is TRBV20-1, the J call TRBJ2-3; a possible D gene is TRBD2 (5 bases). V was trimmed by 6 bases and J by 0 bases, leaving 10 bases between them. CDR3 length equals 13 residues. CDR1 DFQATT and CDR2 SNEGSKA come from the germline V gene (reference sequence). The CDR3 loop reads CSAPLGSTDTQYF. Here the CDR3 DNA reads TGCAGTGCACCACTAGGGAGCACAGATACGCAGTATTTT.

This clonotype has more than one count but fewer than ten. V is TRBV7-9 and J is TRBJ2-7, with TRBD1 identical over 11 bases. V shed 0 bases and J 2 bases; nucleotides not matched to a gene: 0. Germline loops: CDR1 SEHNR, CDR2 FQNEAQ (reference sequence). The CDR3 extends over 15 amino acids. This CDR3 is CASSLAGQGAYEQYV. The CDR3 bases are TGTGCCAGCAGCTTAGCGGGACAGGGGGCCTACGAGCAGTACGTC.

The V gene is TRBV6-1, the J gene TRBJ2-7, with D maybe TRBD1 (6 bases). Trimming stripped 5 bases from V and 2 bases from J, with 13 bases between. Germline CDR1 reads MNHNS; CDR2 reads SASEGT. The CDR3 has 14 residues. Here the CDR3 DNA reads TGTGCCAGCAGTACACAGGGACCTACCTACGAGCAGTACTTC. It codes for CASSTQGPTYEQYF.

This sequence joins TRBV20-1 and TRBJ2-1; 8 bases are a match to TRBD1. The trim removed 5 bases at V and 3 bases at J, leaving 9 bases unmatched. This CDR3 spans 15 amino acids. Germline V gene sequence: CDR1 DFQATT, CDR2 SNEGSKA (reference sequence). The CDR3 coding sequence is TGCAGTGCTCCCCGGACAGGGACTTTCTACAATGAGCAGTTCTTC. Protein sequence: CSAPRTGTFYNEQFF.

Only a few counts were recorded for this clonotype. This chain connects TRBV11-2 to TRBJ1-6; D is perhaps TRBD1 (5 bases). CDR1 SGHAT and CDR2 FQNNGV come from the germline V gene. The V and J ends lost 5 bases and 9 bases respectively, with 17 bases between them. The CDR3 extends over 15 amino acids. The CDR3: CASSETGGGSSPLHF. For the CDR3, the DNA is TGTGCCAGCAGCGAAACCGGGGGGGGTTCTTCACCCCTCCACTTT.

CDR3 sequence reads: CASGRDSYGYTF. CDR3 sequence (DNA): TGTGCCAGCGGCCGGGACAGTTATGGCTACACCTTC. This sequence joins TRBV12-3 or TRBV12-4 and TRBJ1-2; 7 positions agree with TRBD1. The ends lost 8 bases at V and 5 bases at J; junction bases unmatched: 5. The CDR3 contains 12 residues.

This clonotype was counted once. The chain is built from TRBV19 and TRBJ2-5; D gene ambiguous. With 4 bases removed from V and 5 bases from J, the gap between germline ends came to 20 bases. The length of the CDR3 is 16 residues. CDR1 and CDR2 (germline): LNHDA, SQIVND (reference sequence). CDR3: CASSTVGPAVDETQYF. The DNA of the CDR3 is TGTGCCAGTAGTACAGTTGGACCCGCGGTGGATGAGACCCAGTACTTC.

The chain uses TRBV7-2 and TRBJ1-4; 7 positions agree with TRBD1. The CDR3 consists of 14 residues. The ends lost 6 bases at V and 6 bases at J; junction bases unmatched: 7. Germline V CDR1 and CDR2: SGHTA, FQGNSA. The CDR3 loop reads CASRQTGMDEKLFF. The CDR3 DNA is TGTGCCAGCAGGCAGACAGGGATGGATGAAAAACTGTTTTTT.

The chain is built from TRBV20-1 and TRBJ2-1; D may be TRBD2 (7 bases). Between the trimmed V and J ends, which lost 0 bases and 5 bases, there was a span of 14 bases. The CDR3 is 15 residues long. Germline V CDR1 and CDR2: DFQATT, SNEGSKA (reference sequence). The CDR3 reads CSARDWGGANNEQFF. The CDR3 nucleotides read TGCAGTGCTAGAGATTGGGGGGGGGCCAACAATGAGCAGTTCTTC.

The V and J genes are TRBV6-2 or TRBV6-3 and TRBJ1-6, with D perhaps matching TRBD1 (5 bases). This CDR3 spans 14 amino acids. V lost 7 bases, J lost 4 bases, and 11 bases lay in between. Germline V CDR1 and CDR2: MNHEY, SVGEGT. CDR3 sequence (DNA): TGTGCCAGCACCGGGGACCGATATAATTCACCCCTCCACTTT. This gives the protein CASTGDRYNSPLHF.

This sequence joins TRBV5-1 and TRBJ2-3; 9 nucleotides agree with TRBD2. V lost 1 base to trimming and J lost 5 bases; unmatched junction nucleotides: 17. Germline V gene sequence: CDR1 SGHRS, CDR2 YFSETQ. This CDR3 has 19 residues. CDR3 region: CASSLTPHPSGGTGDTQYF. In DNA, the CDR3 is TGCGCCAGCAGCTTGACACCGCACCCCAGCGGGGGGACCGGAGATACGCAGTATTTT.

The chain combines TRBV20-1 with TRBJ1-2; the D is unclear. This CDR3 has 11 residues. V lost 4 bases and J 3 bases, leaving 6 bases between the germline ends. CDR1 is DFQATT, CDR2 SNEGSKA, per germline (reference sequence). The DNA for the CDR3 is TGCAGTGCTACGGTAGACTATGGCTACACCTTC. This sequence encodes CSATVDYGYTF.

This clonotype has just a few counts. V gene TRBV20-1 combines with J gene TRBJ1-2; 7 positions match TRBD1. Germline-derived CDR1 and CDR2 are DFQATT and SNEGSKA (reference sequence). J was trimmed by 4 bases and V by 5 bases; bases with no gene match: 7. The CDR3 totals 13 residues. The CDR3 DNA reads as TGCAGTGCTCCACAGGGGAGCGGCTATGGCTACACCTTC. This encodes CSAPQGSGYGYTF.

V gene TRBV6-5 combines with J gene TRBJ2-2; perhaps TRBD2 as D (6 bases). V gave up 0 bases and J gave up 3 bases, with 11 bases separating them. This CDR3 spans 16 amino acids. The V gene's germline CDR1 is MNHEY and CDR2 SVGAGI. This chain's CDR3 is CASSYSGLYHTGELFF. The CDR3 DNA sequence: TGTGCCAGCAGTTACTCAGGACTATACCACACCGGGGAGCTGTTTTTT.

There are a few counts of this clonotype. This rearrangement joins TRBV20-1 to TRBJ2-5; no reliable D call. The V end lost 3 bases, the J end lost 2 bases, and 13 bases lay between the germline ends. CDR1 DFQATT and CDR2 SNEGSKA come from the germline V gene (reference sequence). The CDR3 totals 14 residues. In nucleotides, the CDR3 is TGCAGTGCTAGCGAGTTCGTTACTCAAGAGACCCAGTACTTC. It is translated as CSASEFVTQETQYF.

This chain uses TRBV24-1 with TRBJ2-1; 7 bases fit TRBD2. The CDR3 totals 15 residues. Germline loops: CDR1 KGHDR, CDR2 SFDVKD. J was trimmed by 4 bases and V by 3 bases; bases with no gene match: 5. DNA for the CDR3: TGTGCCACCAGTGATGCACGGGGGGTTTACAATGAGCAGTTCTTC. Its protein product is CATSDARGVYNEQFF.

The table lists this clonotype with a few counts. The chain combines TRBV6-5 with TRBJ2-7; 11 positions agree with TRBD2. V trimming: 1 base; J trimming: 6 bases; junction bases outside the gene matches: 5. CDR3 length equals 15 residues. From germline, CDR1 is MNHEY and CDR2 SVGAGI. The DNA of the CDR3 is TGTGCCAGCAGTTACTGTAGCGGGGGGGCCTGCGAGCAGTACTTC. It encodes CASSYCSGGACEQYF.

The sample holds a few counts of this clonotype. The chain has TRBV19 and TRBJ1-6, with TRBD1 as a possible D gene (5 bases). The CDR3 runs to 15 residues. V was shortened by 5 bases and J by 9 bases, with 17 bases between the two germline ends. The germline CDR1 and CDR2 sequences are LNHDA and SQIVND (reference sequence). The CDR3 region has the DNA TGTGCCAGTAGTTTTCAGGGAACCCGGAGTTCACCCCTCCACTTT. Its translation: CASSFQGTRSSPLHF.